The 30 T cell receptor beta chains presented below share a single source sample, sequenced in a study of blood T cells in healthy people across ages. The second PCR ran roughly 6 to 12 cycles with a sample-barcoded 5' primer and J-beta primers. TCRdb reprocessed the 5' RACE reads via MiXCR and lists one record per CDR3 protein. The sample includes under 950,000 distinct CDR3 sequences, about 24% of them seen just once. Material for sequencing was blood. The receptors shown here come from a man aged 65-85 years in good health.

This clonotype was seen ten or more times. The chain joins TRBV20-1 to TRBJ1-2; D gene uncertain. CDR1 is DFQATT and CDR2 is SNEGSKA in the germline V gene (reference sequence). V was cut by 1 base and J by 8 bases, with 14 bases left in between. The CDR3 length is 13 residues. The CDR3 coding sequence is TGCAGTGCTAGAGCCCAACTTACGGCGGGCTACACCTTC. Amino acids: CSARAQLTAGYTF.

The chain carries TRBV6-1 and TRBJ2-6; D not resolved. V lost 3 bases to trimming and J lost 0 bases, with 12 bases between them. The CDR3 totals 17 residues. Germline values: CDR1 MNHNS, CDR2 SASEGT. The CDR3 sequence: CASSDRVVSSGANVLTF. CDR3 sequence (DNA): TGTGCCAGCAGTGATCGTGTGGTGTCCTCTGGGGCCAACGTCCTGACTTTC.

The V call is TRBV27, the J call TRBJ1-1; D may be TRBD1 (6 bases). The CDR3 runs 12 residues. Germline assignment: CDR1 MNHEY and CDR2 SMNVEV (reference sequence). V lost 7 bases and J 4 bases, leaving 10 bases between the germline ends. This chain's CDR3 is CASTTGSTEAFF. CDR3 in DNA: TGTGCCAGCACTACAGGGAGCACTGAAGCTTTCTTT.

CDR3 sequence reads: CASRLASFNEQFF. The CDR3 coding sequence is TGTGCCAGCCGACTAGCAAGTTTCAATGAGCAGTTCTTC. The V and J genes are TRBV11-2 and TRBJ2-1; TRBD2 matches at 7 bases. This CDR3 is built from 13 residues. Per the germline V gene, CDR1 is SGHAT and CDR2 is FQNNGV. Losses at the gene ends were 8 bases for V and 6 bases for J; bases not matched to a gene: 7.

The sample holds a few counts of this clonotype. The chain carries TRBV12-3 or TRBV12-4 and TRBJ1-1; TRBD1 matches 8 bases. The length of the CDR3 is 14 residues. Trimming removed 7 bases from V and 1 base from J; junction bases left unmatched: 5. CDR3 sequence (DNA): TGTGCCAGCACCAAGGGACAGGAGAACACTGAAGCTTTCTTT. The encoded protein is CASTKGQENTEAFF.

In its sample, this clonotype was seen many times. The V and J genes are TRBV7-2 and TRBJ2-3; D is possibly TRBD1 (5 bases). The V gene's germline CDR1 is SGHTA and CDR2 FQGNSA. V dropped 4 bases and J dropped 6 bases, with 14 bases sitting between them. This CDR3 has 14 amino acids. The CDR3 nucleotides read TGTGCCAGCAGCTCCAGGGATCCCCGCGATACGCAGTATTTT. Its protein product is CASSSRDPRDTQYF.

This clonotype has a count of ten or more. CDR3 DNA: TGTGCCAGCAGCCTCGCCGTTGGGTCTAATCAGCCCCAGCATTTT. Translated, it gives CASSLAVGSNQPQHF. The rearrangement links TRBV28 to TRBJ1-5; D uncertain. Trimming stripped 6 bases from V and 4 bases from J, with 16 bases between. This CDR3 is built from 15 residues. Germline V gives CDR1 MDHEN, CDR2 SYDVKM. The whole variable domain, filled in from reference TRBV28 and TRBJ1-5, reads DVKVTQSSRYLVKRTGEKVFLECVQDMDHENMFWYRQDPGLGLRLIYFSYDVKMKEKGDIPEGYSVSREKKERFSLILESASTNQTSMYLCASSLAVGSNQPQHFGDGTRLSIL.

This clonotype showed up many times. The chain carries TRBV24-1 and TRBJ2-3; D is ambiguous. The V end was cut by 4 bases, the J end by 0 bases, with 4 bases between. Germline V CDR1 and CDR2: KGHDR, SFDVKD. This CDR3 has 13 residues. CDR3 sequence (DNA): TGTGCCACCAGTGACACTAGCACAGATACGCAGTATTTT. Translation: CATSDTSTDTQYF.

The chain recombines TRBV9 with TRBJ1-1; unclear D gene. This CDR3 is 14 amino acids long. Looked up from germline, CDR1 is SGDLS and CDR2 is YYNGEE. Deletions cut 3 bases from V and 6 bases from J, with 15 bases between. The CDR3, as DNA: TGTGCCAGCAGCGCTTGGGAACTAAACGCTGAAGCTTTCTTT. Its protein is CASSAWELNAEAFF.

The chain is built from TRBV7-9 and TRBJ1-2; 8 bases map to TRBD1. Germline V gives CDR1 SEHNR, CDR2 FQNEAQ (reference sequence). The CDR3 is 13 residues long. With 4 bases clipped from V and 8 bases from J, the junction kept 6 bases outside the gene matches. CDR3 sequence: CASSSTTGAGYTF. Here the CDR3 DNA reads TGTGCCAGCAGCTCAACGACAGGGGCGGGCTACACCTTC. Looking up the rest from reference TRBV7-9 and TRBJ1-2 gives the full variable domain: DTGVSQNPRHKITKRGQNVTFRCDPISEHNRLYWYRQTLGQGPEFLTYFQNEAQLEKSRLLSDRFSAERPKGSFSTLEIQRTEQGDSAMYLCASSSTTGAGYTFGSGTRLTVV.

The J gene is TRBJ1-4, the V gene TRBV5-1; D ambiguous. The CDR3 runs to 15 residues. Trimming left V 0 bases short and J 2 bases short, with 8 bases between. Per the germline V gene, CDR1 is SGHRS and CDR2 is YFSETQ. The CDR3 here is CASSLGPSTNEKLFF. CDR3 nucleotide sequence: TGCGCCAGCAGCTTGGGGCCGAGCACTAATGAAAAACTGTTTTTT.

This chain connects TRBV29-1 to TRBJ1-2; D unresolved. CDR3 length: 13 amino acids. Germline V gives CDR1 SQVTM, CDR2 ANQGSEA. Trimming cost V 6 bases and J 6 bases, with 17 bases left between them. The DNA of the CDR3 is TGCAGCGTCGCGGCCTCTCACAACAATGGCTACACCTTC. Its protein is CSVAASHNNGYTF.

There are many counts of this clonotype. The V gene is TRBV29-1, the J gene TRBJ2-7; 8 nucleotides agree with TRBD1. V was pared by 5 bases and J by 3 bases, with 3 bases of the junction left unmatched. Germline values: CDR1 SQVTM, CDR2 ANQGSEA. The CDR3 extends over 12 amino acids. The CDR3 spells CSVRTGGYEQYF. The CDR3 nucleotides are TGCAGCGTTCGTACAGGGGGCTACGAGCAGTACTTC.

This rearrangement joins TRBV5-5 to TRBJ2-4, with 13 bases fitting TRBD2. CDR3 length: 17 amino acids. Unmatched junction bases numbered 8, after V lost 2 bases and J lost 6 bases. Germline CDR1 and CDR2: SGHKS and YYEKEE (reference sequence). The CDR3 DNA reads TGTGCCAGCAGCTTAAAAGGACTAGCGGGGGACCTAAACATTCAGTACTTC. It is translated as CASSLKGLAGDLNIQYF.

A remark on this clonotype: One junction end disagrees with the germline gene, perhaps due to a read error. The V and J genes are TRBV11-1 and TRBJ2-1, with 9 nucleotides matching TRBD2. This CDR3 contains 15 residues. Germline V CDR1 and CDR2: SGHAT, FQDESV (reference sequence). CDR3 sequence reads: CASSRVAGVRSEQFF. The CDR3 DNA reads TGCGCCAGCAGCCGAGTAGCGGGAGTTCGTAGTGAGCAGTTCTTC.

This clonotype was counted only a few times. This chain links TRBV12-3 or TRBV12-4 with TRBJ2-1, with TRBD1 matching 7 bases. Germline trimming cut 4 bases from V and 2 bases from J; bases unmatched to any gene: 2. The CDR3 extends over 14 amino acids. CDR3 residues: CASSWGQPYNEQFF. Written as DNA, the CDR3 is TGTGCCAGCAGTTGGGGACAGCCCTACAATGAGCAGTTCTTC.

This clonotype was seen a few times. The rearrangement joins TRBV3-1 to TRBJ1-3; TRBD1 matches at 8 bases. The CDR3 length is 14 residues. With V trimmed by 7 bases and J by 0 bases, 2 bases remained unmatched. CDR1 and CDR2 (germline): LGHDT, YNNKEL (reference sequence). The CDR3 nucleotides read TGTGCCAGCAACCAGGGGGCCTCTGGAAACACCATATATTTT. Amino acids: CASNQGASGNTIYF.

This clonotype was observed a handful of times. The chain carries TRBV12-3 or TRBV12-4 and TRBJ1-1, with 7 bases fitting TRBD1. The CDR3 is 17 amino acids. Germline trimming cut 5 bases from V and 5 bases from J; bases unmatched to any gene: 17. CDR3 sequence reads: CASSLNSGTAYLTEAFF. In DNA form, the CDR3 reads TGTGCCAGCAGTCTAAACTCCGGGACAGCGTATTTAACTGAAGCTTTCTTT.

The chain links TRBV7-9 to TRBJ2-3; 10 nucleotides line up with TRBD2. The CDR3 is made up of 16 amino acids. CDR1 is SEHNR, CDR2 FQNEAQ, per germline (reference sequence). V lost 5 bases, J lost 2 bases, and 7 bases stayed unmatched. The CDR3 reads CASSIRTSGDTDTQYF. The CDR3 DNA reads TGTGCCAGCAGCATAAGGACTAGCGGAGACACAGATACGCAGTATTTT.

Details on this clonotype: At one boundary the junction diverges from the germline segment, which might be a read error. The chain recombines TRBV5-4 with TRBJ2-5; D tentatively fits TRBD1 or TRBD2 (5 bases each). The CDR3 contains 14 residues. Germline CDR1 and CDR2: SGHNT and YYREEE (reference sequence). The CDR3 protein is CASSSPGPVETQYF. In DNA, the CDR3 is TGTGCCAGCAGCTCTCCGGGACCCGTGGAGACTCAGTACTTC. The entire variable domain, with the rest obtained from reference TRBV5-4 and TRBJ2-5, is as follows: ETGVTQSPTHLIKTRGQQVTLRCSSQSGHNTVSWYQQALGQGPQFIFQYYREEENGRGNFPPRFSGLQFPNYSSELNVNALELDDSALYLCASSSPGPVETQYFGPGTRLLVL.

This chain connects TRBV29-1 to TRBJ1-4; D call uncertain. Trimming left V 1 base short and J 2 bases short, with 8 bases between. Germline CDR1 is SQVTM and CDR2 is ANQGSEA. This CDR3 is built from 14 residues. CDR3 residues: CSVEGEDTNEKLFF. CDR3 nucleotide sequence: TGCAGCGTTGAAGGAGAGGATACTAATGAAAAACTGTTTTTT.

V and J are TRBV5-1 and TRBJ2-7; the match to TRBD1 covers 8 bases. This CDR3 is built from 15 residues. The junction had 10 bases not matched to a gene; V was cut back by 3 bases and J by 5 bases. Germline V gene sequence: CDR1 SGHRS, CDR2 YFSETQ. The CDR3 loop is CASSSTGGDDHEQYF. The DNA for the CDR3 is TGCGCCAGCAGCTCTACAGGGGGTGACGACCACGAGCAGTACTTC.

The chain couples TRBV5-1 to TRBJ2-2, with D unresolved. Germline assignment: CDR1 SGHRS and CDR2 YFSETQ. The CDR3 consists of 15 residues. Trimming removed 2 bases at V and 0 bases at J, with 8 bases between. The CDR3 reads CASSFGPSNTGELFF. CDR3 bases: TGCGCCAGCAGCTTCGGTCCGTCGAACACCGGGGAGCTGTTTTTT.

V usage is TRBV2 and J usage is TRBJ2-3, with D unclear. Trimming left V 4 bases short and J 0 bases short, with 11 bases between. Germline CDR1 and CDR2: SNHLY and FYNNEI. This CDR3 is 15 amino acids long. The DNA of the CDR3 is TGTGCCAGCAGTGGCCTCCGTGCTAGCACAGATACGCAGTATTTT. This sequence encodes CASSGLRASTDTQYF.

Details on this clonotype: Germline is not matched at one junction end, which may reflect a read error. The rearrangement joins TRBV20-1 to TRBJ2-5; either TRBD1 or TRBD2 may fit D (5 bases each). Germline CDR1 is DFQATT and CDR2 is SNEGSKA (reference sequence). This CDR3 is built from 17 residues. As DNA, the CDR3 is TGCAGTGCCCCCGAGGGGAACAACCTTTGGTACCAAGAGACCCGGTACTTC. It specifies CSAPEGNNLWYQETRYF.

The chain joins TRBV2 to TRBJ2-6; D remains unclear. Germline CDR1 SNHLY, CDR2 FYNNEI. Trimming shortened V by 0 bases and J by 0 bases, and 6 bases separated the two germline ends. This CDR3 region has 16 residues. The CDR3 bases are TGTGCCAGCAGTGAAGCGCTTGGCTCTGGGGCCAACGTCCTGACTTTC. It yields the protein CASSEALGSGANVLTF.

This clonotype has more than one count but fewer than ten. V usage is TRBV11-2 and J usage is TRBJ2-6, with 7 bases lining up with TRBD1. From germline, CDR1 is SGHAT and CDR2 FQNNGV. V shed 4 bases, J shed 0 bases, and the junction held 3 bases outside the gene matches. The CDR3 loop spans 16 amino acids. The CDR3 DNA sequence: TGTGCCAGCAGCTCGGACAGGAGCTCTGGGGCCAACGTCCTGACTTTC. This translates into CASSSDRSSGANVLTF.

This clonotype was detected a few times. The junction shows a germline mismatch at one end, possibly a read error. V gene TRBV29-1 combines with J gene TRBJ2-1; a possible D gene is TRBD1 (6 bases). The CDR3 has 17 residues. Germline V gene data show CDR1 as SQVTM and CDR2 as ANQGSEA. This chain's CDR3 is CSVEIYLDRPPYNEQSF. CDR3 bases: TGCAGCGTTGAGATTTATCTAGACAGGCCCCCCTACAATGAGCAGTCCTTC.

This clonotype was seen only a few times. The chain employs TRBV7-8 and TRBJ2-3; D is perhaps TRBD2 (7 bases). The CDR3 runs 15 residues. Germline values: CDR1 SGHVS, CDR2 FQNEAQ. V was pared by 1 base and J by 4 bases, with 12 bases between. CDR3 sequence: CASSLGAGASDTQYF. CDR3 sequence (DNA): TGTGCCAGCAGCTTAGGGGCGGGGGCCTCAGATACGCAGTATTTT.

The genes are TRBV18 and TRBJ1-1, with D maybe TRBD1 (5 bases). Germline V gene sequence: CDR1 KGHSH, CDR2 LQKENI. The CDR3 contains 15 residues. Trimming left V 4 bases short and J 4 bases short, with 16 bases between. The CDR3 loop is CASSLSGMGGTEAFF. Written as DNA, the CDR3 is TGTGCCAGCTCACTATCAGGGATGGGGGGCACTGAAGCTTTCTTT.